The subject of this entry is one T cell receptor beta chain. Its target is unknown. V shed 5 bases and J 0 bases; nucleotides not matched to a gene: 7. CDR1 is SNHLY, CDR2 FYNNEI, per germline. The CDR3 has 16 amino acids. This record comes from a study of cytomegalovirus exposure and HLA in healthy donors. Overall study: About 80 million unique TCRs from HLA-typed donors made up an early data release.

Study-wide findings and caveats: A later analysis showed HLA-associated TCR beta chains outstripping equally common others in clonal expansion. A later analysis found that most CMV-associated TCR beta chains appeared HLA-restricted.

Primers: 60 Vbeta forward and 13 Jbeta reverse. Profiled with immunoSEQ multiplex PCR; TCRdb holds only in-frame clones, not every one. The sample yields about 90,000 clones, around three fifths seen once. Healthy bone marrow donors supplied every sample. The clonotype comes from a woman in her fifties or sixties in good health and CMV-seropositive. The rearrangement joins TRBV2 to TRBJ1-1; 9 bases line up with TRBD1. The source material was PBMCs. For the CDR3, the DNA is TGTGCCAGCAGTACCGGGACAGGGACTATGAACACTGAAGCTTTCTTT. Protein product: CASSTGTGTMNTEAFF.